These 21 T cell receptor beta chains came from one sample sequenced in a study of tumor-infiltrating lymphocytes in primary liver carcinoma. Germline DNA was also extracted, and blood RNA was taken from unsorted whole blood. Total RNA amounting to 450 to 550 ng was the source from which TCR beta cDNA was made with a constant-region primer. A slightly modified ARM-PCR protocol with three nested multiplex PCR rounds produced these TCR beta libraries. Investigators reported that the first two PCR rounds, at around 10 cycles each, used TRBV1-TRBV30 forward primers with a C-beta reverse primer. TCRdb passed the multiplex PCR reads through MiXCR, listing each CDR3 protein once. The table lists approximately 330,000 distinct CDR3 sequences, about 61% of them singletons. The sample consisted of peripheral blood. The receptor set was obtained from a middle-aged man with primary liver carcinoma and hepatitis B virus infection.

In regard to this clonotype: A much bigger clone sits one base away, suggesting this may be a read error. The rearrangement uses TRBV4-2 and TRBJ1-1, with D perhaps TRBD1 (6 bases). CDR1 LGHNA and CDR2 YNFKEQ come from the germline V gene. The CDR3 is made up of 20 amino acids. Written as DNA, the CDR3 is TGTGCCAGAAGCCCTATCCGAGGGGGAGGAGGACAGAATTTGAACACTGAAGCTTTCTTT. Its protein product is CARSPIRGGGGQNLNTEAFF.

The J gene is TRBJ2-5, the V gene TRBV4-1; perhaps D is TRBD1 or TRBD2 (5 bases each). V dropped 4 bases and J dropped 2 bases, with 14 bases sitting between them. Germline V gene sequence: CDR1 MGHRA, CDR2 YSYEKL. This CDR3 has 15 residues. The CDR3 coding sequence is TGCGCCAGCAGCCCCTCAGGGTCGGGGCAAGAGACCCAGTACTTC. Protein product: CASSPSGSGQETQYF.

The rearrangement uses TRBV5-1 and TRBJ1-2; 8 bases map to TRBD1. The germline V gene encodes CDR1 SGHRS and CDR2 YFSETQ. The V segment lost 5 bases and the J segment 8 bases; nucleotides outside the gene matches: 2. The CDR3 contains 11 residues. The CDR3 DNA reads TGCGCCAGCAGTGACAGGGGCGGCTACACCTTC. This gives the protein CASSDRGGYTF.

This clonotype appeared many times. The genes are TRBV4-1 and TRBJ2-7, with TRBD1 matching over 11 bases. In germline, CDR1 is MGHRA, CDR2 YSYEKL. This CDR3 has 14 residues. J gave up 4 bases and V 5 bases, and 4 bases lay outside the gene matches. CDR3 loop: CASSKDRGQYEQYF. CDR3 DNA: TGCGCCAGCAGCAAGGACAGGGGGCAGTACGAGCAGTACTTC.

This clonotype was observed a few times. The chain employs TRBV6-1 and TRBJ2-3, with D maybe TRBD2 (6 bases). Trimming stripped 6 bases from V and 5 bases from J, with 12 bases between. Germline assignment: CDR1 MNHNS and CDR2 SASEGT. CDR3 size: 13 residues. DNA for the CDR3: TGTGCCAGCAGAGGTAGCGGACAAGATACGCAGTATTTT. It translates to CASRGSGQDTQYF.

The chain is built from TRBV19 and TRBJ1-5; 8 bases fit TRBD1. Germline assignment: CDR1 LNHDA and CDR2 SQIVND (reference sequence). The J segment lost 1 base and the V segment lost 6 bases, leaving 5 bases of the junction unmatched. This CDR3 is 15 amino acids long. This chain's CDR3 is CASRAGGGSNQPQHF. CDR3 bases: TGTGCCAGTAGAGCAGGGGGCGGGAGCAATCAGCCCCAGCATTTT.

The chain is built from TRBV6-5 and TRBJ2-1, with 8 bases matching TRBD2. The CDR3 has 15 amino acids. J gave up 4 bases and V 7 bases, and 9 bases lay outside the gene matches. Germline V gene sequence: CDR1 MNHEY, CDR2 SVGAGI. The CDR3 spells CASIRGGDGYNEQFF. The DNA of the CDR3 is TGTGCCAGCATACGGGGGGGGGATGGGTACAATGAGCAGTTCTTC.

On this clonotype itself: The junction shows a germline mismatch at one end, possibly a read error. CDR3 protein: CASSLFGLNTGELFF. CDR3 bases: TGCGCCAGCAGCTTATTTGGCCTAAACACCGGGGAGCTGTTTTTT. J is TRBJ2-2 and V is TRBV11-2; the D is unclear. The germline gives CDR1 SGHAT, CDR2 FQNNGV. The CDR3 is 15 amino acids.

As for this clonotype: The final CDR3 position lacks the conserved phenylalanine or tryptophan, pointing to a likely read error. J is TRBJ2-3 and V is TRBV12-3 or TRBV12-4, with 14 nucleotides matching TRBD2. The length of the CDR3 is 20 residues. J was trimmed by 1 base and V by 6 bases; bases with no gene match: 15. The chain's CDR3 is CASSSMGPGLAGDGTDTQYL. CDR3 coding DNA: TGTGCCAGCAGCTCCATGGGACCGGGACTAGCGGGAGACGGCACAGATACGCAGTATCTC.

With respect to this clonotype: Just one base apart from a much larger clone, this may be a read error. The V and J genes are TRBV6-1 and TRBJ2-1; D is unresolved. The CDR3 has 15 residues. V lost 8 bases to trimming and J lost 4 bases, with 18 bases between them. CDR1 and CDR2 from the germline V gene are MNHNS and SASEGT. The chain's CDR3 is CASHRTLGKYNEQFF. The CDR3 DNA sequence: TGTGCCAGCCACCGAACCCTTGGGAAATACAATGAGCAGTTCTTC.

This clonotype has ten or more counts. The chain recombines TRBV6-6 with TRBJ1-1, with D perhaps TRBD1 (6 bases). Germline values: CDR1 MNHNY, CDR2 SVGAGI (reference sequence). The CDR3 runs 14 residues. Deletions cut 1 base from V and 8 bases from J, with 14 bases between. As DNA, the CDR3 is TGTGCCAGCAGTTACTTGGGGGCGGTCAAGGAAGCTTTCTTT. Its translation: CASSYLGAVKEAFF.

Concerning this clonotype: This may come from a read error, since a much larger clone is one base off. CDR3 coding DNA: TGTGCCAGCGGCGACCGTCGGACAGGGGCGTTGGGTGAGCAGTACTTC. Amino acid sequence: CASGDRRTGALGEQYF. The chain links TRBV6-6 to TRBJ2-7, with 9 bases lining up with TRBD1. The germline V gene encodes CDR1 MNHNY and CDR2 SVGAGI (reference sequence). The CDR3 covers 16 residues. Unmatched junction bases numbered 18, after V lost 8 bases and J lost 7 bases.

A word on this clonotype: This may be a read error: a much more frequent sequence differs by one nucleotide. This chain links TRBV10-3 with TRBJ1-4; no clear D gene. CDR3 length: 13 amino acids. With 10 bases removed from V and 8 bases from J, the gap between germline ends came to 17 bases. Germline V gene lookup returns CDR1 ENHRY and CDR2 SYGVKD. CDR3 nucleotide sequence: TGTGCCACCTGCGATGACGGGCGGGAAAAACTGTTTTTT. This gives the protein CATCDDGREKLFF.

The CDR3 spells CASREGQGGLVGGQFF. CDR3 bases: TGTGCCAGCAGGGAAGGACAAGGCGGACTAGTGGGAGGGCAGTTCTTC. V is TRBV12-3 or TRBV12-4 and J is TRBJ2-1; 7 nucleotides agree with TRBD2. V dropped 6 bases and J dropped 12; count of bases not matched to a gene: 20. The CDR3 sequence is 16 residues long.

Of note for this clonotype: Possible read error: a much larger clone is one base away. This is likely a read error, given that the CDR3 carries no conserved phenylalanine or tryptophan at its end. This rearrangement joins TRBV28 to TRBJ2-7; D might be TRBD2 (6 bases). The ends were cut back, 4 bases at V and 0 bases at J, with 10 bases in the middle. The CDR3 contains 14 residues. Germline V gene lookup returns CDR1 MDHEN and CDR2 SYDVKM. The CDR3 region has the DNA TGTGCCAGCAGTTCTAGCGCGAGCTCCTACGAGCAGTACTTA. Its protein product is CASSSSASSYEQYL.

CDR3 nucleotide sequence: TGTGCCAGCAGCTACCGGCTTACCGAGCAGTACTTC. Amino acids: CASSYRLTEQYF. V is TRBV5-4 and J is TRBJ2-7, with D unclear. This CDR3 comprises 12 residues. The germline V and J ends were trimmed by 3 bases and 6 bases, with 10 bases remaining between them. Germline CDR1 SGHNT, CDR2 YYREEE (reference sequence).

A remark on this clonotype: One end of the junction does not line up with germline, which may come from a read error. The chain uses TRBV6-6 and TRBJ2-1; 7 bases line up with TRBD2. The germline gives CDR1 MNHNY, CDR2 SVGAGI (reference sequence). This CDR3 is built from 18 residues. CDR3 loop: CVSSYSFGGSTANNEQFF. The DNA for the CDR3 is TGTGTCAGCAGTTACTCGTTCGGCGGGAGTACTGCCAACAATGAGCAGTTCTTC.

V gene TRBV7-8 combines with J gene TRBJ2-7; TRBD1 agrees at 10 bases. Germline trimming cut 4 bases from V and 2 bases from J; bases unmatched to any gene: 11. This CDR3 spans 17 amino acids. CDR1 SGHVS and CDR2 FQNEAQ come from the germline V gene. The CDR3 nucleotides are TGTGCCAGCAGCTCGGACAGGGGGGCGCCGGCAACCTACGAGCAGTACTTC. Its protein product is CASSSDRGAPATYEQYF.

Worth noting for this clonotype: This likely comes from a read error, as the CDR3 has no conserved phenylalanine or tryptophan at its end. V is TRBV5-6 and J is TRBJ2-7; D may be TRBD1 (5 bases). CDR3 length: 12 residues. Germline-derived CDR1 and CDR2 are SGHDT and YYEEEE. CDR3 in amino acids: CASSLGHYEQYS. In DNA, the CDR3 is TGTGCCAGTAGCTTGGGGCACTACGAGCAGTACTCC.

This clonotype was detected only once. A much larger clone is a single base away; this may be a read error. The chain employs TRBV10-3 and TRBJ2-1; 11 nucleotides align to TRBD2. The CDR3 covers 14 residues. Germline CDR1 and CDR2: ENHRY and SYGVKD. Losses at the gene ends were 5 bases for V and 11 bases for J; bases not matched to a gene: 8. The CDR3 protein is CAISLSGRANKQFF. The CDR3 DNA is TGTGCCATCAGTCTTAGCGGGAGGGCAAATAAGCAGTTCTTC.

The V and J genes are TRBV6-2 or TRBV6-3 and TRBJ2-1; 7 bases are a match to TRBD1. The germline CDR1 and CDR2 sequences are MNHEY and SVGEGT. V gave up 6 bases and J gave up 0 bases; unmatched junction bases: 20. CDR3 size: 20 residues. The CDR3 protein is CASSSHGQVTSVSSYNEQFF. The CDR3 region has the DNA TGTGCCAGCAGCTCCCATGGACAGGTCACCTCAGTAAGCTCCTACAATGAGCAGTTCTTC.